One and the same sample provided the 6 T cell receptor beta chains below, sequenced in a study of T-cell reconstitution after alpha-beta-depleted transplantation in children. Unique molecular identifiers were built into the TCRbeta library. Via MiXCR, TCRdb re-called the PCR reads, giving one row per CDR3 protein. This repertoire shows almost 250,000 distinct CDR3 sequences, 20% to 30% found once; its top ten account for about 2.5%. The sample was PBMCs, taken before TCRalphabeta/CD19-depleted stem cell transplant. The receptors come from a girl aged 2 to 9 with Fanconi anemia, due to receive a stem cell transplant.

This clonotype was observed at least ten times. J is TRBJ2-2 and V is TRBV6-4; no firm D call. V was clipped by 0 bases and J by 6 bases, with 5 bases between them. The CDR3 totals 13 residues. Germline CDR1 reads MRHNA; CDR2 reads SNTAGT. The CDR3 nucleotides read TGTGCCAGCAGTGACTCAGCGTCCGGGGAGCTGTTTTTT. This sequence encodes CASSDSASGELFF.

DNA for the CDR3: TGTGCCAGCTCCCTCAACATCGGGACTAGCGGGTTTCAGGATACGCAGTATTTT. This translates into CASSLNIGTSGFQDTQYF. This chain connects TRBV18 to TRBJ2-3; TRBD2 matches 12 bases. The V and J ends lost 6 bases and 6 bases, in that order; junction bases with no gene match: 16. The CDR3 contains 18 residues. Germline CDR1 and CDR2: KGHSH and LQKENI.

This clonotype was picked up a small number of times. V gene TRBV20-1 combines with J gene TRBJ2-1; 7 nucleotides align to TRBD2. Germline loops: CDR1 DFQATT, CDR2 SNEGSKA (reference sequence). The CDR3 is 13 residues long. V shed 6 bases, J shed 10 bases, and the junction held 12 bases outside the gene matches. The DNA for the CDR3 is TGCAGTGCGCGGACTGGTTTCGGGGGGGAGCAGTTCTTC. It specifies CSARTGFGGEQFF.

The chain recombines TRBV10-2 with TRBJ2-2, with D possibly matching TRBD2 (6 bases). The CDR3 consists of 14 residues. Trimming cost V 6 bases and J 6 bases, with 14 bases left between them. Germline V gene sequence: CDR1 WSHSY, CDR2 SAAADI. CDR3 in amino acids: CASSGGLYSGELFF. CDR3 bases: TGCGCCAGCAGCGGGGGATTGTATTCCGGGGAGCTGTTTTTT.

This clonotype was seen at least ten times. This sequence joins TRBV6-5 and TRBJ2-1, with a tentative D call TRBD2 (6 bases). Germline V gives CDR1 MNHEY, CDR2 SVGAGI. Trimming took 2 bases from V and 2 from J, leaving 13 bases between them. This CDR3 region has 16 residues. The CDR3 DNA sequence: TGTGCCAGCAGTTACGTAAGCGGGCGTACCTACAATGAGCAGTTCTTC. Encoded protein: CASSYVSGRTYNEQFF.

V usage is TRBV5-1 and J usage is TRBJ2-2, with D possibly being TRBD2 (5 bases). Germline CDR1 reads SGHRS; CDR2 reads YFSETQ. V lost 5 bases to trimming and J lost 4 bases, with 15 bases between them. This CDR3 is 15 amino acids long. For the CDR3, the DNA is TGCGCCAGCAGACTTGAGCCTGCGGGCACCGGGGAGCTGTTTTTT. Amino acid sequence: CASRLEPAGTGELFF.